This TCR beta chain was identified in a study of T-cell reconstitution after alpha-beta-depleted transplantation in children. Unique molecular identifiers were used to barcode this TCRbeta library. TCRdb reanalysed the PCR reads using MiXCR and keeps one entry per CDR3 protein. Of more than 200,000 distinct CDR3 sequences listed, approximately 8.4% were seen once; the top ten hold 35%. The CDR3 runs to 14 residues. Trimming removed 6 bases at V and 0 bases at J, with 11 bases between. Germline CDR1 and CDR2: DFQATT and SNEGSKA (reference sequence). Concerning this clonotype itself: Its antigen is unknown.

Findings of the study overall: TCRbeta diversity was high at day 60 in some patients (a result of surviving recipient T cells and thymic progenitors). T cells produced anew were the main source of T-cell counts and diversity one year after transplant. Reports say that about two months after transplant, the alpha-beta T cells came out of several hundred graft clones that had expanded.

The source of this sequence is a male patient aged 2 to 9 who had a stem cell transplant for acute myeloid leukemia, so the T cells may come from the graft donor. This rearrangement joins TRBV20-1 to TRBJ2-2, with D uncertain. Material: PBMCs, mostly from graft donor cells, obtained 360 days after TCRalphabeta/CD19-depleted stem cell transplant. The CDR3 DNA follows: TGCAGTGCCGCTCCCATCTCGAACACCGGGGAGCTGTTTTTT. The encoded protein is CSAAPISNTGELFF.